This passage covers 21 T cell receptor beta chains from one sample sequenced in a study of blood T cell repertoires in COVID-19. Data came from immunoSEQ multiplex PCR; TCRdb stores just in-frame clones and leaves some out. The table includes over 200,000 clones, roughly 85% detected once. Sequenced input: peripheral blood. The receptors stem from a man younger than 40 who had recovered from COVID-19.

This rearrangement joins TRBV7-9 to TRBJ2-7, with D perhaps matching TRBD2 (7 bases). Germline CDR1 SEHNR, CDR2 FQNEAQ (reference sequence). The CDR3 is 17 amino acids. Trimming left V 1 base short and J 2 bases short, with 18 bases between. CDR3 nucleotides: TGTGCCAGCAGCTTAGGCGCGGGGGCCTCGCGCCCCTACGAGCAGTACTTC. This codes for CASSLGAGASRPYEQYF.

The gene calls are TRBV7-2 and TRBJ2-2; unclear D gene. The V end lost 1 base, the J end lost 6 bases, and 6 bases lay between the germline ends. CDR1 SGHTA and CDR2 FQGNSA come from the germline V gene. This CDR3 has 13 residues. The chain's CDR3 is CASSLGVSGELFF. CDR3 DNA: TGTGCCAGCAGCTTAGGCGTTTCCGGGGAGCTGTTTTTT.

This chain uses TRBV11-2 with TRBJ1-1, with a tentative D call TRBD1 (6 bases). The CDR3 has 14 residues. V was clipped by 5 bases and J by 3 bases, with 13 bases between them. Germline CDR1 SGHAT, CDR2 FQNNGV. The CDR3 sequence is CASSPGGSHTEAFF. The CDR3, as DNA: TGTGCCAGCAGCCCTGGGGGCAGCCACACTGAAGCTTTCTTT.

The rearrangement uses TRBV15 and TRBJ1-2; TRBD1 might be the D (6 bases). The CDR3 spans 15 residues. The V and J ends lost 0 bases and 8 bases respectively, with 16 bases between them. Germline-derived CDR1 and CDR2 are LNHNV and YYDKDF (reference sequence). The CDR3 region is CATSRDRSGARGYTF. CDR3 bases: TGTGCCACCAGCAGAGATCGGTCAGGGGCGCGGGGCTACACCTTC.

The chain employs TRBV9 and TRBJ2-2, with a tentative D call TRBD2 (6 bases). From germline, CDR1 is SGDLS and CDR2 YYNGEE. This CDR3 region has 17 residues. V gave up 2 bases and J gave up 4 bases, with 18 bases separating them. CDR3 DNA sequence: TGTGCCAGCAGCGTCGACGGTAGCGGAAGGGGCACCGGGGAGCTGTTTTTT. Translating it yields CASSVDGSGRGTGELFF.

This chain links TRBV24-1 with TRBJ2-7; maybe TRBD2 (5 bases). The CDR3 is 14 amino acids. Per germline, CDR1 KGHDR and CDR2 SFDVKD. The V and J ends lost 5 bases and 6 bases respectively, with 16 bases between them. The DNA of the CDR3 is TGTGCCACCAGTGGGACTTCTGGAACTGGCGAGCAGTACTTC. The encoded protein is CATSGTSGTGEQYF.

The chain is built from TRBV18 and TRBJ1-1; 7 nucleotides agree with TRBD1. Germline lookup yields CDR1 KGHSH and CDR2 LQKENI. The trim removed 5 bases at V and 2 bases at J, leaving 2 bases unmatched. CDR3 length: 13 residues. CDR3 loop: CASSGTVNTEAFF. DNA for the CDR3: TGTGCCAGCTCAGGGACAGTAAACACTGAAGCTTTCTTT.

The genes are TRBV7-2 and TRBJ1-1; TRBD1 is a possible D gene (6 bases). Germline values: CDR1 SGHTA, CDR2 FQGNSA. The CDR3 length is 13 residues. V was clipped by 11 bases and J by 3 bases, with 16 bases between them. For the CDR3, the DNA is TGTGCCGGTAGGGGGGGGCCGGACACTGAAGCTTTCTTT. It is translated as CAGRGGPDTEAFF.

V gene TRBV13 combines with J gene TRBJ2-7, with 9 bases that match TRBD1. The J segment lost 2 bases and the V segment lost 5 bases, leaving 10 bases of the junction unmatched. Germline loops: CDR1 PRHDT, CDR2 FYEKMQ (reference sequence). The CDR3 is 16 amino acids. The CDR3 region has the DNA TGTGCCAGCAGCGCCTTCCGGGACAGGGAACCCTACGAGCAGTACTTC. Translated, it gives CASSAFRDREPYEQYF.

The chain has TRBV19 and TRBJ1-3; 11 bases map to TRBD1. Germline V gives CDR1 LNHDA, CDR2 SQIVND (reference sequence). V lost 6 bases and J lost 6; bases outside the gene matches: 4. The CDR3 covers 14 residues. The DNA of the CDR3 is TGTGCCAGTAGGGACAGGGGGCTGAAAAACACCATATATTTT. Residues: CASRDRGLKNTIYF.

This chain uses TRBV7-6 with TRBJ2-6, with 9 bases identical to TRBD1. The CDR3 totals 18 residues. Unmatched junction bases numbered 11, after V lost 6 bases and J lost 2 bases. From germline, CDR1 is SGHVS and CDR2 FNYEAQ. The CDR3 DNA follows: TGTGCCAGCAGGCCGGGACAGGGTATAACTCCTGGGGCCAACGTCCTGACTTTC. Encoded protein: CASRPGQGITPGANVLTF. The variable domain in full, completed from reference TRBV7-6 and TRBJ2-6, reads GAGVSQSPRYKVTKRGQDVALRCDPISGHVSLYWYRQALGQGPEFLTYFNYEAQQDKSGLPNDRFSAERPEGSISTLTIQRTEQRDSAMYRCASRPGQGITPGANVLTFGAGSRLTVL.

V is TRBV5-1 and J is TRBJ1-1, with D possibly being TRBD1 (5 bases). CDR3 length: 15 residues. Germline loops: CDR1 SGHRS, CDR2 YFSETQ. The V end was cut by 0 bases, the J end by 4 bases, with 13 bases between. CDR3 sequence reads: CASSLGYGGGTEAFF. The DNA of the CDR3 is TGCGCCAGCAGCTTGGGGTACGGGGGAGGCACTGAAGCTTTCTTT.

The chain has TRBV7-6 and TRBJ2-3, with a possible D match to TRBD2 (6 bases). Germline V CDR1 and CDR2: SGHVS, FNYEAQ. The CDR3 length is 15 residues. V was cut by 5 bases and J by 1 base, with 13 bases left in between. This CDR3 is CASSARPGGTDTQYF. As DNA, the CDR3 is TGTGCCAGCAGCGCACGGCCGGGAGGCACAGATACGCAGTATTTT.

The V gene is TRBV15, the J gene TRBJ2-7, with D perhaps TRBD1 (6 bases). CDR1 and CDR2 from the germline V gene are LNHNV and YYDKDF (reference sequence). V gave up 5 bases and J gave up 3 bases, with 17 bases separating them. The CDR3 spans 15 residues. The CDR3 sequence: CATSPKMDSFYEQYF. The CDR3 DNA reads TGTGCCACCAGCCCGAAAATGGACAGTTTCTACGAGCAGTACTTC.

CDR3 residues: CASSRDFSTQETQYF. CDR3 bases: TGCGCCAGCAGCCGGGATTTCTCGACTCAAGAGACCCAGTACTTC. The chain has TRBV5-1 and TRBJ2-5, with D perhaps TRBD2 (5 bases). V lost 4 bases and J lost 2, with 15 bases in between. Germline V lookup: CDR1 SGHRS, CDR2 YFSETQ. The CDR3 runs 15 residues.

The rearrangement uses TRBV27 and TRBJ1-6; TRBD1 might be the D (6 bases). The germline CDR1 and CDR2 sequences are MNHEY and SMNVEV (reference sequence). Trimming left V 8 bases short and J 10 bases short, with 27 bases between. The CDR3 has 17 amino acids. The CDR3 DNA sequence: TGTGCCAGCTTTTTTATCTGGGACATAGACTTTCAATCACCCCTCCACTTT. Residues: CASFFIWDIDFQSPLHF.

V is TRBV2 and J is TRBJ1-1; 9 nucleotides align to TRBD1. Germline-derived CDR1 and CDR2 are SNHLY and FYNNEI. The V gene end was trimmed by 6 bases and the J gene end by 7 bases; junction bases not matched to a gene: 6. The CDR3 totals 13 residues. This chain's CDR3 is CASSADRGNEAFF. For the CDR3, the DNA is TGTGCCAGCAGCGCGGACAGGGGAAATGAAGCTTTCTTT.

DNA of the CDR3: TGTGCCTGGAGTAGGACAGGTTCAGGTTCACCCCTCCACTTT. Protein: CAWSRTGSGSPLHF. This chain uses TRBV30 with TRBJ1-6; TRBD1 aligns across 7 bases. V lost 2 bases to trimming and J lost 9 bases; unmatched junction nucleotides: 7. This CDR3 region has 14 residues. Germline loops: CDR1 GTSNPN, CDR2 SVGIG (reference sequence).

The rearrangement links TRBV7-2 to TRBJ2-1; TRBD1 is a possible D gene (5 bases). The CDR3 has 14 amino acids. Germline assignment: CDR1 SGHTA and CDR2 FQGNSA. V was trimmed by 2 bases and J by 4 bases, leaving 9 bases between them. This CDR3 is CASSLYTGYNEQFF. CDR3 DNA sequence: TGTGCCAGCAGCTTATATACAGGATACAATGAGCAGTTCTTC.

The chain combines TRBV18 with TRBJ1-1; the match to TRBD1 covers 7 bases. V dropped 5 bases and J dropped 1; count of bases not matched to a gene: 7. Germline CDR1 reads KGHSH; CDR2 reads LQKENI. The CDR3 totals 15 residues. Here the CDR3 DNA reads TGTGCCAGCTCAACGTTGACAGGGTCGAACACTGAAGCTTTCTTT. Protein: CASSTLTGSNTEAFF. Complete variable domain (other parts from reference TRBV18 and TRBJ1-1): NAGVMQNPRHLVRRRGQEARLRCSPMKGHSHVYWYRQLPEEGLKFMVYLQKENIIDESGMPKERFSAEFPKEGPSILRIQQVVRGDSAAYFCASSTLTGSNTEAFFGQGTRLTVV.

Written as DNA, the CDR3 is TGTGCCAGCAGCGTAACTACGATACCTTCTGGGGCCAACGTCCTGACTTTC. Residues: CASSVTTIPSGANVLTF. V gene TRBV9 combines with J gene TRBJ2-6; no definite D call. Deletions cut 1 base from V and 1 base from J, with 12 bases between. This CDR3 has 17 residues. The germline V gene has CDR1 SGDLS and CDR2 YYNGEE.